These 32 T cell receptor beta chains share one sample of origin, sequenced in a study of blood T cell repertoires in COVID-19. The table came from immunoSEQ multiplex PCR; TCRdb's copy has only in-frame clones and leaves some out. The repertoire holds about 320,000 clones, with roughly nine tenths as singletons. The sample taken for sequencing was peripheral blood. All receptors come from a woman aged 25 to 39 with COVID-19, enrolled during active disease.

The J gene is TRBJ2-7, the V gene TRBV7-2; a possible D gene is TRBD2 (6 bases). This CDR3 spans 15 amino acids. V gave up 4 bases and J gave up 2 bases, with 15 bases separating them. CDR1 and CDR2 (germline): SGHTA, FQGNSA. The CDR3 DNA sequence: TGTGCCAGCAGCTCCCCGGGACTCAATGCCTACGAGCAGTACTTC. Residues: CASSSPGLNAYEQYF.

The chain employs TRBV24-1 and TRBJ1-6, with 7 bases identical to TRBD1. This CDR3 comprises 16 residues. The trim removed 0 bases at V and 17 bases at J, leaving 15 bases unmatched. Germline V gives CDR1 KGHDR, CDR2 SFDVKD. As DNA, the CDR3 is TGTGCCACCAGTGATTTGCGTCAGATCGGGGCAGGGGGATTCCACTTT. Protein: CATSDLRQIGAGGFHF.

The chain recombines TRBV6-5 with TRBJ2-5, with a tentative D call TRBD2 (5 bases). Trimming took 7 bases from V and 9 from J, leaving 21 bases between them. Germline-derived CDR1 and CDR2 are MNHEY and SVGAGI. The CDR3 consists of 14 residues. CDR3 residues: CASIMDWIQASQYF. CDR3 DNA sequence: TGTGCCAGCATCATGGACTGGATTCAAGCGTCCCAGTACTTC.

The chain is built from TRBV27 and TRBJ1-3; 8 nucleotides line up with TRBD1. J gave up 0 bases and V 3 bases, and 1 base lay outside the gene matches. This CDR3 spans 15 amino acids. The germline CDR1 and CDR2 sequences are MNHEY and SMNVEV (reference sequence). The CDR3 sequence is CASSFRGPSGNTIYF. The CDR3 coding sequence is TGTGCCAGCAGTTTCAGGGGGCCCTCTGGAAACACCATATATTTT.

The chain couples TRBV7-9 to TRBJ1-6, with D tentatively TRBD1 (5 bases). From germline, CDR1 is SEHNR and CDR2 FQNEAQ (reference sequence). The CDR3 has 13 amino acids. V was shortened by 5 bases and J by 5 bases, with 7 bases between the two germline ends. The CDR3 DNA follows: TGTGCCAGCAGCCGCAGGGATAATTCACCCCTCCACTTT. Translated, it gives CASSRRDNSPLHF.

This chain links TRBV27 with TRBJ1-1; no reliable D call. The CDR3 runs to 14 residues. V was shortened by 5 bases and J by 2 bases, with 12 bases between the two germline ends. The germline gives CDR1 MNHEY, CDR2 SMNVEV (reference sequence). The CDR3 bases are TGTGCCAGCAGTCCCCGGTTGGGCAACACTGAAGCTTTCTTT. This translates into CASSPRLGNTEAFF.

The chain is built from TRBV11-3 and TRBJ2-1, with D unresolved. V was pared by 1 base and J by 10 bases, with 11 bases between. The CDR3 contains 13 residues. Germline V gene data show CDR1 as SGHNT and CDR2 as YENEEA. DNA of the CDR3: TGTGCCAGCAGCTTAGGGGCACTTTACGAGCAGTTCTTC. Protein sequence: CASSLGALYEQFF.

The chain uses TRBV6-5 and TRBJ2-7; D might be TRBD1 (8 bases). CDR1 MNHEY and CDR2 SVGAGI come from the germline V gene. The CDR3 consists of 14 residues. Trimming pared 6 bases from V and 4 bases from J, leaving 16 bases between. The CDR3 DNA is TGTGCCAGCAGCCCGACAGGGGAGGGATACGAGCAGTACTTC. Translated, it gives CASSPTGEGYEQYF.

This chain links TRBV5-4 with TRBJ2-7, with 7 bases matching TRBD2. Germline V CDR1 and CDR2: SGHNT, YYREEE (reference sequence). With 2 bases clipped from V and 5 bases from J, the junction kept 4 bases outside the gene matches. This CDR3 contains 13 residues. CDR3 DNA sequence: TGTGCCAGCAGCTTACGGGGAGGGCACGAGCAGTACTTC. Its protein is CASSLRGGHEQYF.

This clone was detected only once. The rearrangement joins TRBV6-5 to TRBJ1-5, with unresolved D. The CDR3 has 14 residues. The germline V gene has CDR1 MNHEY and CDR2 SVGAGI. The V end was cut by 3 bases, the J end by 2 bases, with 8 bases between. This CDR3 reads CASSYKRGNQPQHF. CDR3 DNA: TGTGCCAGCAGTTATAAGCGGGGCAATCAGCCCCAGCATTTT.

The chain uses TRBV19 and TRBJ2-7; D is unclear. Germline V gives CDR1 LNHDA, CDR2 SQIVND (reference sequence). Trimming removed 4 bases at V and 0 bases at J, with 10 bases between. The CDR3 has 14 residues. CDR3 residues: CASSKPGFSYEQYF. Written as DNA, the CDR3 is TGTGCCAGTAGTAAACCCGGGTTCTCCTACGAGCAGTACTTC.

In this sample, this clone turned up once. The chain has TRBV18 and TRBJ1-2; possibly TRBD1 for D (5 bases). This CDR3 has 15 residues. CDR1 and CDR2 (germline): KGHSH, LQKENI. V lost 2 bases and J 7 bases, leaving 17 bases between the germline ends. CDR3 region: CASSPIFSGGTGYTF. The CDR3, as DNA: TGTGCCAGCTCACCAATTTTCTCCGGGGGAACTGGCTACACCTTC.

The chain recombines TRBV19 with TRBJ2-7; no reliable D call. The CDR3 loop spans 11 amino acids. V dropped 6 bases and J dropped 4 bases, with 7 bases sitting between them. Germline lookup yields CDR1 LNHDA and CDR2 SQIVND (reference sequence). This CDR3 reads CASRAGYEQYF. The CDR3 coding sequence is TGTGCCAGTAGAGCTGGTTACGAGCAGTACTTC.

This chain joins TRBV5-4 and TRBJ2-3; D is possibly TRBD1 or TRBD2 (5 bases each). The V gene lost 4 bases and the J gene lost 1 base, with 19 bases spanning the gap. Germline loops: CDR1 SGHNT, CDR2 YYREEE (reference sequence). The CDR3 totals 17 residues. CDR3 bases: TGTGCCAGCAGCGTGGGACCGTTAAAGGGAGGCACAGATACGCAGTATTTT. Its translation: CASSVGPLKGGTDTQYF.

The chain recombines TRBV5-6 with TRBJ2-2; perhaps TRBD1 as D (5 bases). The V gene's germline CDR1 is SGHDT and CDR2 YYEEEE. The CDR3 is 13 amino acids. Trimming took 4 bases from V and 4 from J, leaving 8 bases between them. The chain's CDR3 is CASSMTATGELFF. As DNA, the CDR3 is TGTGCCAGCAGCATGACAGCCACCGGGGAGCTGTTTTTT.

This chain joins TRBV2 and TRBJ1-6, with D possibly matching TRBD1 (5 bases). Trimming pared 7 bases from V and 5 bases from J, leaving 18 bases between. This CDR3 spans 16 amino acids. Germline CDR1 SNHLY, CDR2 FYNNEI. The CDR3 DNA is TGTGCCAGCACCCTGGACACAAGATTGAATAATTCACCCCTCCACTTT. Its protein is CASTLDTRLNNSPLHF.

The gene calls are TRBV11-3 and TRBJ2-1, with TRBD1 matching over 10 bases. V shed 1 base and J 9 bases; nucleotides not matched to a gene: 0. The germline V gene encodes CDR1 SGHNT and CDR2 YENEEA. This CDR3 contains 13 residues. CDR3 amino acids: CASSLGTGGEQFF. CDR3 coding DNA: TGTGCCAGCAGCTTAGGGACAGGGGGTGAGCAGTTCTTC.

J is TRBJ1-2 and V is TRBV6-5; the match to TRBD1 covers 7 bases. The CDR3 runs to 16 residues. Germline trimming cut 0 bases from V and 8 bases from J; bases unmatched to any gene: 12. Germline CDR1 and CDR2: MNHEY and SVGAGI. The CDR3 loop is CASSYSVGGSQQGYTF. DNA of the CDR3: TGTGCCAGCAGTTACTCGGTAGGGGGCAGTCAGCAGGGCTACACCTTC.

The chain recombines TRBV5-4 with TRBJ2-1, with 7 nucleotides matching TRBD1. With V trimmed by 2 bases and J by 4 bases, 15 bases remained unmatched. Per germline, CDR1 SGHNT and CDR2 YYREEE (reference sequence). This CDR3 has 18 residues. The DNA of the CDR3 is TGTGCCAGCAGCTTAGGCGACAGGGCCCGGGGATCTTACAATGAGCAGTTCTTC. Amino acids: CASSLGDRARGSYNEQFF.

The chain recombines TRBV5-8 with TRBJ2-1; possible D gene TRBD1, 6 bases. Germline CDR1 SGHTS, CDR2 YDEGEE. This CDR3 spans 17 amino acids. The ends were cut back, 5 bases at V and 2 bases at J, with 20 bases in the middle. The CDR3 nucleotides read TGTGCCAGCAGAATAAGGGACACCCGGCTCCCCTACAATGAGCAGTTCTTC. This gives the protein CASRIRDTRLPYNEQFF.

This chain links TRBV28 with TRBJ2-1, with 9 nucleotides matching TRBD1. This CDR3 comprises 15 residues. J lost 6 bases, V lost 6 bases, and 9 bases had no gene match. CDR1 and CDR2 from the germline V gene are MDHEN and SYDVKM. CDR3 sequence: CASRGEGTGRNEQFF. The CDR3 nucleotides read TGTGCCAGCAGGGGGGAGGGGACAGGGCGCAATGAGCAGTTCTTC.

This chain links TRBV7-9 with TRBJ2-3; 16 bases match TRBD2. Germline CDR1 is SEHNR and CDR2 is FQNEAQ (reference sequence). The CDR3 runs to 19 residues. With 2 bases clipped from V and 1 base from J, the junction kept 6 bases outside the gene matches. The CDR3 loop reads CASSLMSGLAGGGTDTQYF. CDR3 nucleotides: TGTGCCAGCAGCTTAATGTCGGGACTAGCGGGGGGGGGCACAGATACGCAGTATTTT. The whole variable domain, filled in from reference TRBV7-9 and TRBJ2-3, reads DTGVSQNPRHKITKRGQNVTFRCDPISEHNRLYWYRQTLGQGPEFLTYFQNEAQLEKSRLLSDRFSAERPKGSFSTLEIQRTEQGDSAMYLCASSLMSGLAGGGTDTQYFGPGTRLTVL.

A note on this clone: A read error may account for a junction end that differs from germline. The chain combines TRBV5-6 with TRBJ1-2; 7 positions match TRBD1. This CDR3 region has 17 residues. CDR1 and CDR2 from the germline V gene are SGHDT and YYEEEE. DNA for the CDR3: TGTGCCAGCAGTTTGGCAGGGGGAGGTCGTTGGGAGGACGGCTACACCTTC. Amino acids: CASSLAGGGRWEDGYTF. Variable domain in full (rest from reference TRBV5-6 and TRBJ1-2): DAGVTQSPTHLIKTRGQQVTLRCSPKSGHDTVSWYQQALGQGPQFIFQYYEEEERQRGNFPDRFSGHQFPNYSSELNVNALLLGDSALYLCASSLAGGGRWEDGYTFGSGTRLTVV.

This chain joins TRBV5-6 and TRBJ2-7, with no clear D. The germline V gene encodes CDR1 SGHDT and CDR2 YYEEEE. V lost 0 bases to trimming and J lost 0 bases, with 7 bases between them. The CDR3 totals 14 residues. In DNA, the CDR3 is TGTGCCAGCAGCTTGGGCGTAGTCTCCTACGAGCAGTACTTC. Its protein is CASSLGVVSYEQYF.

This chain connects TRBV5-4 to TRBJ2-1; no firm D call. The V gene lost 0 bases and the J gene lost 9 bases, with 13 bases spanning the gap. The CDR3 contains 14 residues. The germline V gene encodes CDR1 SGHNT and CDR2 YYREEE (reference sequence). In DNA form, the CDR3 reads TGTGCCAGCAGCTTGGACGGCCTTCCGGGTGAGCAGTTCTTC. Its translation is CASSLDGLPGEQFF.

This chain uses TRBV7-2 with TRBJ1-6; D may be TRBD1 (5 bases). The length of the CDR3 is 14 residues. Looked up from germline, CDR1 is SGHTA and CDR2 is FQGNSA. V was trimmed by 5 bases and J by 10 bases, leaving 15 bases between them. The DNA of the CDR3 is TGTGCCAGCAGCCCAAGGCAGGGAGGGTCACCCCTCCACTTT. This translates into CASSPRQGGSPLHF.

This chain uses TRBV7-6 with TRBJ2-5, with TRBD2 matching 10 bases. This CDR3 is 16 amino acids long. Germline CDR1 SGHVS, CDR2 FNYEAQ. J gave up 5 bases and V 5 bases, and 11 bases lay outside the gene matches. CDR3 nucleotide sequence: TGTGCCAGCAGCCCTGGGACTAGCGTATCGCATGAGACCCAGTACTTC. Translating it yields CASSPGTSVSHETQYF.

This chain links TRBV12-3 or TRBV12-4 with TRBJ2-1, with a tentative D call TRBD2 (7 bases). This CDR3 has 12 residues. Trimming stripped 6 bases from V and 6 bases from J, with 9 bases between. The CDR3: CASRGGGNEQFF. The CDR3, as DNA: TGTGCCAGCAGAGGGGGGGGCAATGAGCAGTTCTTC.

V and J are TRBV5-4 and TRBJ2-1, with a weak D call TRBD2 (5 bases). Germline V CDR1 and CDR2: SGHNT, YYREEE (reference sequence). Trimming took off 5 bases at V and 7 bases at J, with 13 bases between the two ends. The CDR3 has 13 residues. CDR3 region: CASSPEAGNEQFF. DNA of the CDR3: TGTGCCAGCAGTCCGGAGGCTGGGAATGAGCAGTTCTTC.

This chain joins TRBV5-1 and TRBJ2-3; TRBD1 might be the D (6 bases). Germline V gene sequence: CDR1 SGHRS, CDR2 YFSETQ. This CDR3 is built from 15 residues. V dropped 3 bases and J dropped 3 bases, with 14 bases sitting between them. Here the CDR3 reads CASSYGNTGTDTQYF. The CDR3 nucleotides are TGCGCCAGCAGCTACGGGAACACAGGGACAGATACGCAGTATTTT.

V is TRBV19 and J is TRBJ2-5, with TRBD1 matching 9 bases. Germline trimming cut 5 bases from V and 6 bases from J; bases unmatched to any gene: 4. The CDR3 totals 13 residues. CDR1 is LNHDA and CDR2 is SQIVND in the germline V gene (reference sequence). As DNA, the CDR3 is TGTGCCAGTAGTGACAGGGGGATCAAGACCCAGTACTTC. As protein: CASSDRGIKTQYF. The full variable domain, its missing parts supplied by reference TRBV19 and TRBJ2-5, is DGGITQSPKYLFRKEGQNVTLSCEQNLNHDAMYWYRQDPGQGLRLIYYSQIVNDFQKGDIAEGYSVSREKKESFPLTVTSAQKNPTAFYLCASSDRGIKTQYFGPGTRLLVL.

The V and J genes are TRBV5-4 and TRBJ2-5; TRBD2 might be the D (5 bases). The CDR3 runs 14 residues. CDR1 is SGHNT and CDR2 is YYREEE in the germline V gene (reference sequence). V lost 0 bases and J lost 4, with 10 bases in between. The CDR3 DNA follows: TGTGCCAGCAGCTTGGGCGTTACTAGAGAGACCCAGTACTTC. Protein sequence: CASSLGVTRETQYF.